This T cell receptor beta chain was sequenced during a study of brain T cells in children with intractable seizures. Sequenced by immunoSEQ multiplex PCR; TCRdb stores in-frame clones only, minus some. The table has approximately 40,000 clones, 80% to 95% seen once. From germline, CDR1 is SGHAT and CDR2 FQNNGV. V was shortened by 2 bases and J by 1 base, with 11 bases between the two germline ends. The CDR3 covers 16 residues. The chain combines TRBV11-2 with TRBJ2-2; D possibly corresponds to TRBD1 (5 bases). The sequencing used peripheral blood, collected at surgery. This receptor was obtained from a girl aged 2 to 10 with tuberous sclerosis and intractable seizures. The CDR3 nucleotides read TGTGCCAGCAGCTTAAGACGACAGCTGAACACCGGGGAGCTGTTTTTT. The encoded protein is CASSLRRQLNTGELFF.